These 16 T cell receptor beta chains were sequenced from one sample in a study of cytomegalovirus exposure and HLA in healthy donors. PCR primers comprised 60 Vbeta and 13 Jbeta primers. Generated by immunoSEQ multiplex PCR, the TCRdb table keeps only in-frame clones and is missing some. The sample records about 190,000 clones, about 83% being singletons. Sequencing was carried out using PBMCs. Receptors were obtained from a woman younger than 45 in good health and CMV-seropositive.

The V and J genes are TRBV7-9 and TRBJ1-4, with D perhaps TRBD1 (6 bases). Deletions cut 5 bases from V and 5 bases from J, with 15 bases between. From germline, CDR1 is SEHNR and CDR2 FQNEAQ (reference sequence). This CDR3 spans 15 amino acids. The CDR3 nucleotides are TGTGCCAGCAGCACTCCCCGGGACATAAATGAAAAACTGTTTTTT. As protein: CASSTPRDINEKLFF.

The chain is built from TRBV5-6 and TRBJ1-2; the D is unclear. The V gene's germline CDR1 is SGHDT and CDR2 YYEEEE. The CDR3 spans 13 residues. Trimming took 7 bases from V and 7 from J, leaving 17 bases between them. The CDR3 region is CASGFPAGGGYTF. The CDR3 region has the DNA TGTGCCAGCGGATTCCCCGCGGGTGGTGGCTACACCTTC. The full variable domain, with the rest looked up from reference TRBV5-6 and TRBJ1-2, is DAGVTQSPTHLIKTRGQQVTLRCSPKSGHDTVSWYQQALGQGPQFIFQYYEEEERQRGNFPDRFSGHQFPNYSSELNVNALLLGDSALYLCASGFPAGGGYTFGSGTRLTVV.

This chain joins TRBV4-1 and TRBJ1-4, with 7 bases lining up with TRBD1. The V gene's germline CDR1 is MGHRA and CDR2 YSYEKL. CDR3 length: 14 amino acids. The V segment lost 4 bases and the J segment 5 bases; nucleotides outside the gene matches: 4. The CDR3: CASSRQGWNEKLFF. CDR3 DNA sequence: TGCGCCAGCAGCCGACAGGGTTGGAATGAAAAACTGTTTTTT.

This sequence joins TRBV28 and TRBJ2-7; possible D gene TRBD2, 5 bases. The CDR3 sequence is 14 residues long. In germline, CDR1 is MDHEN, CDR2 SYDVKM. The V end was cut by 8 bases, the J end by 2 bases, with 16 bases between. The CDR3 DNA reads as TGTGCCAGCCTACCCCCGGGGTTAACCTACGAGCAGTACTTC. This translates into CASLPPGLTYEQYF.

The chain couples TRBV27 to TRBJ2-2, with D unresolved. V shed 2 bases and J shed 0 bases, with 13 bases lying between them. From germline, CDR1 is MNHEY and CDR2 SMNVEV (reference sequence). The CDR3 is 17 residues long. As DNA, the CDR3 is TGTGCCAGCAGTTTAACCCAGGCACCAGCGAACACCGGGGAGCTGTTTTTT. Residues: CASSLTQAPANTGELFF.

This clone was counted between two and nine times. The chain couples TRBV5-6 to TRBJ1-6; tentatively, D is TRBD1 (6 bases). V gave up 7 bases and J gave up 2 bases, with 13 bases separating them. CDR3 size: 15 residues. Per germline, CDR1 SGHDT and CDR2 YYEEEE. CDR3 DNA sequence: TGTGCCAGCCGGAAGGGGGAGACCTATAATTCACCCCTCCACTTT. Protein sequence: CASRKGETYNSPLHF.

This clone was picked up one time. The chain recombines TRBV15 with TRBJ2-2; 7 nucleotides agree with TRBD1. The CDR3 sequence is 14 residues long. Germline CDR1 reads LNHNV; CDR2 reads YYDKDF (reference sequence). V shed 5 bases, J shed 0 bases, and the junction held 0 bases outside the gene matches. The CDR3 nucleotides are TGTGCCACCAGCGACAGGGCGAACACCGGGGAGCTGTTTTTT. Translation: CATSDRANTGELFF. Supplemented by reference TRBV15 and TRBJ2-2, the full variable domain reads DAMVIQNPRYQVTQFGKPVTLSCSQTLNHNVMYWYQQKSSQAPKLLFHYYDKDFNNEADTPDNFQSRRPNTSFCFLDIRSPGLGDTAMYLCATSDRANTGELFFGEGSRLTVL.

There are a few counts of this clone. CDR3 region: CASSYSSGNYEQYF. DNA for the CDR3: TGTGCCAGCAGTTACTCGTCAGGTAACTACGAGCAGTACTTC. The V and J genes are TRBV6-5 and TRBJ2-7; D is undetermined. This CDR3 has 14 amino acids. Between the trimmed V and J ends, which lost 0 bases and 3 bases, there was a span of 9 bases. CDR1 and CDR2 from the germline V gene are MNHEY and SVGAGI.

The chain links TRBV4-2 to TRBJ2-1; the match to TRBD2 covers 13 bases. This CDR3 has 15 residues. Trimming took 4 bases from V and 7 from J; bases not matched to a gene: 4. From germline, CDR1 is LGHNA and CDR2 YNFKEQ. The CDR3 region is CASSPGLAGKNEQFF. For the CDR3, the DNA is TGTGCCAGCAGCCCGGGACTAGCGGGGAAGAATGAGCAGTTCTTC.

V and J are TRBV28 and TRBJ2-7; a possible D gene is TRBD1 (8 bases). From germline, CDR1 is MDHEN and CDR2 SYDVKM. The CDR3 extends over 17 amino acids. Trimming shortened V by 5 bases and J by 1 base, and 21 bases separated the two germline ends. In nucleotides, the CDR3 is TGTGCCAGCAGTCCTCTGTTTGGGGGGGACAGGTCCTACGAGCAGTACTTC. It yields the protein CASSPLFGGDRSYEQYF.

The V call is TRBV9, the J call TRBJ2-1, with TRBD1 matching over 10 bases. The J segment lost 5 bases and the V segment lost 3 bases, leaving 11 bases of the junction unmatched. There are 17 residues in the CDR3. Germline CDR1 is SGDLS and CDR2 is YYNGEE. The CDR3: CASSGAHGQGGNNEQFF. The CDR3 nucleotides are TGTGCCAGCAGCGGAGCACATGGACAGGGGGGGAACAATGAGCAGTTCTTC.

The CDR3 sequence is CASSLGQDYSEQYF. The CDR3 DNA follows: TGTGCCAGCAGCTTAGGCCAGGATTACTCCGAGCAGTACTTC. The chain has TRBV7-9 and TRBJ2-7, with D uncertain. The CDR3 loop spans 14 amino acids. V was cut by 1 base and J by 6 bases, with 13 bases left in between. Germline assignment: CDR1 SEHNR and CDR2 FQNEAQ (reference sequence).

This chain joins TRBV6-4 and TRBJ2-7; 9 bases line up with TRBD2. CDR3 length: 11 residues. Germline V gene lookup returns CDR1 MRHNA and CDR2 SNTAGT. Germline trimming cut 8 bases from V and 13 bases from J; bases unmatched to any gene: 9. CDR3 region: CASPVAGESYF. The DNA of the CDR3 is TGTGCCAGCCCAGTAGCGGGAGAGTCTTACTTC.

This clone was counted a single time. The V gene is TRBV7-8, the J gene TRBJ1-2, with 8 bases fitting TRBD1. The CDR3 is made up of 16 amino acids. The junction had 11 bases not matched to a gene; V was cut back by 1 base and J by 7 bases. Germline V lookup: CDR1 SGHVS, CDR2 FQNEAQ. The CDR3 nucleotides read TGTGCCAGCAGCTTAGGGGAAGACAGGGGTGTCTCTGGCTACACCTTC. Translating gives CASSLGEDRGVSGYTF.

The chain joins TRBV4-2 to TRBJ1-1; D not resolved. Germline CDR1 LGHNA, CDR2 YNFKEQ. With 4 bases removed from V and 1 base from J, the gap between germline ends came to 7 bases. CDR3 size: 13 residues. As DNA, the CDR3 is TGTGCCAGCAGCCTTTTGGCGAACACTGAAGCTTTCTTT. Translating it yields CASSLLANTEAFF.

The chain has TRBV19 and TRBJ1-3, with no clear D. The ends were cut back, 8 bases at V and 3 bases at J, with 8 bases in the middle. Germline lookup yields CDR1 LNHDA and CDR2 SQIVND (reference sequence). The CDR3 extends over 12 amino acids. The DNA of the CDR3 is TGTGCCAGTTATTCCTATGGAAACACCATATATTTT. It is translated as CASYSYGNTIYF.